The T cell receptor (beta chain) under discussion was sequenced for a study of shared clonotypes between healthy human individuals. All donors were healthy HIV-negative adults lacking recent acute infections or vaccinations. All of the donors resided in Nashville, Tennessee, and each was a Caucasian adult. Study-level results: The study found roughly 5% of naive CD4 clonotypes shared across a handful of donors.

Germline V CDR1 and CDR2: SEHNR, FQNEAQ (reference sequence). The CDR3 is 15 amino acids. The junction had 8 bases not matched to a gene; V was cut back by 6 bases and J by 3 bases. To note about this clone: Its specificity is unknown.

The protocol was immunoSEQ multiplex PCR, while the TCRdb copy is restricted to in-frame clones and leaves out a portion. Among over 95,000 clones listed, approximately 70% were seen once. The receptor was derived from a woman aged 25-40 years in good health. The J gene is TRBJ2-7, the V gene TRBV7-9; 10 bases match TRBD1. Material for sequencing was memory CD8+ T cells sorted from blood. Noted subset: CD45RO+ cells pooled with CCR7-negative TemRA cells. The CDR3 loop is CASSLTGGAFYEQYF. Written as DNA, the CDR3 is TGTGCCAGCAGTCTGACAGGGGGCGCTTTCTACGAGCAGTACTTC.